Below, 17 T cell receptor beta chains from the same sample are listed, as sequenced in a study of CD8 T cells in ankylosing spondylitis. TCRdb redid the calling of the 5' RACE reads with MiXCR, one entry per CDR3 protein. Of under 250,000 distinct CDR3 sequences listed, about 30% were seen once; the top ten hold roughly 4.2%. Sequencing input: blood, either unsorted or a sorted T cell fraction (not recorded which). The receptors derive from a male donor with ankylosing spondylitis or in good health (not recorded which).

CDR3 amino acids: CASSRRGLHGIETQYF. The DNA for the CDR3 is TGTGCCAGCTCCCGCCGGGGCCTACATGGGATTGAGACCCAGTACTTC. This chain uses TRBV27 with TRBJ2-5, with D possibly called TRBD1 or TRBD2 (5 bases each). Trimming cost V 8 bases and J 5 bases, with 24 bases left between them. The germline CDR1 and CDR2 sequences are MNHEY and SMNVEV (reference sequence). The CDR3 runs 16 residues.

V gene TRBV5-1 combines with J gene TRBJ2-1; the D gene could be TRBD1 or TRBD2 (5 bases each). Per the germline V gene, CDR1 is SGHRS and CDR2 is YFSETQ. The CDR3 loop spans 15 amino acids. The germline V and J ends were trimmed by 1 base and 5 bases, with 13 bases remaining between them. The CDR3 reads CASSLMAGTHNEQFF. The DNA for the CDR3 is TGCGCCAGCAGCTTGATGGCAGGGACCCACAATGAGCAGTTCTTC. The full variable domain, completed using reference TRBV5-1 and TRBJ2-1, is KAGVTQTPRYLIKTRGQQVTLSCSPISGHRSVSWYQQTPGQGLQFLFEYFSETQRNKGNFPGRFSGRQFSNSRSEMNVSTLELGDSALYLCASSLMAGTHNEQFFGPGTRLTVL.

This clonotype was seen only a few times. This chain connects TRBV20-1 to TRBJ1-4; no firm D call. V lost 4 bases and J 4 bases, leaving 19 bases between the germline ends. The CDR3 runs 16 residues. The germline V gene encodes CDR1 DFQATT and CDR2 SNEGSKA (reference sequence). DNA for the CDR3: TGCAGTGCTAATGGCATTAACGGACCGATTAATGAAAAACTGTTTTTT. It codes for CSANGINGPINEKLFF.

V is TRBV5-1 and J is TRBJ2-7; D gene uncertain. The V and J ends lost 5 bases and 2 bases respectively, with 8 bases between them. This CDR3 region has 12 residues. Germline V lookup: CDR1 SGHRS, CDR2 YFSETQ. The CDR3 region is CASSRQPYEQYF. The CDR3 coding sequence is TGCGCCAGCAGTCGCCAACCCTACGAGCAGTACTTC.

This clonotype was picked up many times. The CDR3 is CSARGGASYNEQFF. CDR3 bases: TGCAGTGCTAGAGGCGGGGCCTCCTACAATGAGCAGTTCTTC. The rearrangement uses TRBV20-1 and TRBJ2-1; the D gene is possibly TRBD2 (6 bases). The CDR3 has 14 amino acids. The V and J ends lost 1 base and 0 bases respectively, with 7 bases between them. CDR1 and CDR2 from the germline V gene are DFQATT and SNEGSKA (reference sequence).

The rearrangement links TRBV6-1 to TRBJ2-3, with TRBD2 matching 8 bases. This CDR3 is built from 15 residues. The junction had 8 bases not matched to a gene; V was cut back by 3 bases and J by 6 bases. Looked up from germline, CDR1 is MNHNS and CDR2 is SASEGT. The CDR3 DNA is TGTGCCAGCAGTGAGTCCGGGGCTAGCGGGGATACGCAGTATTTT. Protein product: CASSESGASGDTQYF.

V is TRBV5-1 and J is TRBJ2-7; 7 bases map to TRBD1. The CDR3 totals 14 residues. Trimming took 5 bases from V and 2 from J; bases not matched to a gene: 7. Germline CDR1 and CDR2: SGHRS and YFSETQ. CDR3 bases: TGCGCCAGCAGTCCGGGACAGACCCCCTACGAGCAGTACTTC. Protein product: CASSPGQTPYEQYF. The complete variable domain, with remaining parts taken from reference TRBV5-1 and TRBJ2-7, reads KAGVTQTPRYLIKTRGQQVTLSCSPISGHRSVSWYQQTPGQGLQFLFEYFSETQRNKGNFPGRFSGRQFSNSRSEMNVSTLELGDSALYLCASSPGQTPYEQYFGPGTRLTVT.

The V gene is TRBV28, the J gene TRBJ2-7; weak D call: TRBD1 (6 bases). The CDR3 contains 14 residues. Germline lookup yields CDR1 MDHEN and CDR2 SYDVKM. Trimming removed 3 bases at V and 2 bases at J, with 11 bases between. In DNA form, the CDR3 reads TGTGCCAGCAGTTTCTATCACAGGGCCTACGAGCAGTACTTC. Its translation: CASSFYHRAYEQYF.

The gene calls are TRBV23-1 and TRBJ2-2; 9 bases are shared with TRBD1. TRBV23-1 is noted as an ORF with a role that remains uncertain. Trimming at V came to 3 bases and at J to 5 bases, leaving 7 bases not matched to a gene. The CDR3 is made up of 16 amino acids. DNA of the CDR3: TGCGCCAGCAGTCATCCCCGGGACAGGGCTACCGGGGAGCTGTTTTTT. Its translation is CASSHPRDRATGELFF.

DNA of the CDR3: TGTGCCAGCAGTTATAGCGGGGGGGCCGGGGAGACCCAGTACTTC. Its translation is CASSYSGGAGETQYF. The chain uses TRBV6-5 and TRBJ2-5, with 11 nucleotides matching TRBD2. The CDR3 is made up of 15 amino acids. CDR1 MNHEY and CDR2 SVGAGI come from the germline V gene. The V and J ends lost 3 bases and 5 bases, in that order; junction bases with no gene match: 5.

This clonotype has more than one count but fewer than ten. The V gene is TRBV15, the J gene TRBJ2-1, with D perhaps given as TRBD1 or TRBD2 (5 bases each). CDR1 and CDR2 from the germline V gene are LNHNV and YYDKDF (reference sequence). Trimming stripped 5 bases from V and 8 bases from J, with 16 bases between. The CDR3 has 14 residues. The chain's CDR3 is CATSGGSRGYEQFF. The CDR3 coding sequence is TGTGCCACCAGCGGGGGATCCCGGGGCTATGAGCAGTTCTTC.

This clonotype was picked up a small number of times. This chain joins TRBV10-3 and TRBJ2-1, with TRBD1 matching 7 bases. Germline CDR1 is ENHRY and CDR2 is SYGVKD. V trimming: 0 bases; J trimming: 9 bases; junction bases outside the gene matches: 5. The CDR3 has 14 amino acids. Written as DNA, the CDR3 is TGTGCCATCAGTGAGTCGACAGGGACGGGTGAGCAGTTCTTC. This codes for CAISESTGTGEQFF.

The J gene is TRBJ2-7, the V gene TRBV7-9, with no clear D. Germline assignment: CDR1 SEHNR and CDR2 FQNEAQ (reference sequence). The CDR3 is 15 residues long. The ends were cut back, 0 bases at V and 0 bases at J, with 9 bases in the middle. Written as DNA, the CDR3 is TGTGCCAGCAGCTTAGCAGCCAGCAGCTCCTACGAGCAGTACTTC. Its translation: CASSLAASSSYEQYF. Complete variable domain (other parts from reference TRBV7-9 and TRBJ2-7): DTGVSQNPRHKITKRGQNVTFRCDPISEHNRLYWYRQTLGQGPEFLTYFQNEAQLEKSRLLSDRFSAERPKGSFSTLEIQRTEQGDSAMYLCASSLAASSSYEQYFGPGTRLTVT.

V is TRBV12-3 or TRBV12-4 and J is TRBJ2-3; tentative D call: TRBD1 (5 bases). Trimming removed 2 bases at V and 1 base at J, with 7 bases between. The CDR3 has 14 amino acids. This CDR3 reads CASSLLGRTDTQYF. CDR3 in DNA: TGTGCCAGCAGTTTATTGGGGCGCACAGATACGCAGTATTTT.

This clonotype was counted between two and nine times. DNA of the CDR3: TGCAGTGCTAGCGGGGGGGCCCTGAACGAGCAGTACTTC. Translation gives CSASGGALNEQYF. V and J are TRBV20-1 and TRBJ2-7; 8 nucleotides agree with TRBD2. Trimming cost V 3 bases and J 5 bases; bases outside gene matches: 6. Germline CDR1 is DFQATT and CDR2 is SNEGSKA (reference sequence). CDR3 length equals 13 residues.

The sample holds a few counts of this clonotype. The genes are TRBV5-5 and TRBJ2-2; 13 bases fit TRBD2. With 3 bases clipped from V and 2 bases from J, the junction kept 7 bases outside the gene matches. This CDR3 spans 18 amino acids. CDR1 and CDR2 from the germline V gene are SGHKS and YYEKEE (reference sequence). CDR3 protein: CASSSLLAGGLNTGELFF. The CDR3 DNA reads TGTGCCAGCAGCTCGCTACTAGCGGGGGGGCTAAACACCGGGGAGCTGTTTTTT.

This clonotype has more than one count but fewer than ten. The chain is built from TRBV12-3 or TRBV12-4 and TRBJ2-1; D is perhaps TRBD2 (5 bases). Trimming removed 3 bases at V and 8 bases at J, with 11 bases between. The CDR3 runs to 13 residues. DNA of the CDR3: TGTGCCAGCAGTTTTTCGGGAATGGATGAGCAGTTCTTC. It specifies CASSFSGMDEQFF.